This TCR beta chain is from a study of cytomegalovirus exposure and HLA in healthy donors. Study-wide findings and caveats: In an earlier analysis, productive rearrangement rates for most beta V segments clustered near 87% or 30%. In a later analysis, V- and J-gene trimming of beta chains associated with a DCLRE1C missense variant, replicated independently. Indistinguishable V segments, including TRBV6-2 and TRBV6-3, were excluded. In a later analysis, donors in an Asian-associated ancestry cluster reportedly had fewer N-insertions in productive TCRs than the cohort mean.

Both 60 Vbeta primers and 13 Jbeta primers went into the PCR. Profiling relied on immunoSEQ multiplex PCR, and the TCRdb table lists in-frame clones only, not all of them. The top ten clones hold roughly 2.9% of a sample with 140,000 to 150,000 clones, roughly 80% of them seen once. This clone was seen a single time. Its antigen is unknown. This CDR3 region has 14 residues. Deletions cut 1 base from V and 9 bases from J, with 13 bases between. The germline V gene has CDR1 MGHDK and CDR2 SYGVNS. The chain combines TRBV25-1 with TRBJ2-1; maybe TRBD1 (6 bases). The specimen was PBMCs. The sequence was obtained from a woman in her twenties or thirties in good health and CMV-seronegative. Here the CDR3 DNA reads TGTGCCAGCAGTGAATTGGGCAGGGGAACTGAGCAGTTCTTC. This encodes CASSELGRGTEQFF.